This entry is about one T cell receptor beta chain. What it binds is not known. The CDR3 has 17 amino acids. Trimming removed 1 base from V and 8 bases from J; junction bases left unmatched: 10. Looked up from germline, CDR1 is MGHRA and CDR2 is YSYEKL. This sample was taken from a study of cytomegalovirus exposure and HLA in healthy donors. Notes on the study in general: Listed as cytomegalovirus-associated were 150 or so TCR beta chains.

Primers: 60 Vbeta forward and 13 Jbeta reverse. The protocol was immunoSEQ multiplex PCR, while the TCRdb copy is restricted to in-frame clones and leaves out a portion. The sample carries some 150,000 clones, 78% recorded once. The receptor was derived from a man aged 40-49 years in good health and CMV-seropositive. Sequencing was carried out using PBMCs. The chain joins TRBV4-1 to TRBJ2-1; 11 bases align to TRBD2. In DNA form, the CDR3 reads TGCGCCAGCAGCCAAGCATTCGTTAGCGGGAGGGCCTATGAGCAGTTCTTC. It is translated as CASSQAFVSGRAYEQFF.